This TCR beta chain came from a study of cytomegalovirus exposure and HLA in healthy donors. CDR1 LNHDA and CDR2 SQIVND come from the germline V gene (reference sequence). V lost 2 bases and J 3 bases, leaving 11 bases between the germline ends. CDR3 length: 16 residues. This clone was recorded a few times. No antigen is known for it. This PCR relied on a set of 60 Vbeta primers and 13 Jbeta primers. Here immunoSEQ multiplex PCR was the method, and the copy in TCRdb shows in-frame clones only, minus some. The profile covers some 120,000 clones, with over 60% appearing a single time and about 6% taken by the ten largest. General observations from the study: In a later analysis, HLA-associated TCR beta chains were more clonally expanded than equally common others.

This clonotype was sampled from a woman in her forties in good health and CMV-seronegative. The sample comprised PBMCs. The genes are TRBV19 and TRBJ2-6; no definite D call. CDR3 coding DNA: TGTGCCAGTAGTATAACTTCCCTTGGTGGGGCCAACGTCCTGACTTTC. Protein: CASSITSLGGANVLTF.